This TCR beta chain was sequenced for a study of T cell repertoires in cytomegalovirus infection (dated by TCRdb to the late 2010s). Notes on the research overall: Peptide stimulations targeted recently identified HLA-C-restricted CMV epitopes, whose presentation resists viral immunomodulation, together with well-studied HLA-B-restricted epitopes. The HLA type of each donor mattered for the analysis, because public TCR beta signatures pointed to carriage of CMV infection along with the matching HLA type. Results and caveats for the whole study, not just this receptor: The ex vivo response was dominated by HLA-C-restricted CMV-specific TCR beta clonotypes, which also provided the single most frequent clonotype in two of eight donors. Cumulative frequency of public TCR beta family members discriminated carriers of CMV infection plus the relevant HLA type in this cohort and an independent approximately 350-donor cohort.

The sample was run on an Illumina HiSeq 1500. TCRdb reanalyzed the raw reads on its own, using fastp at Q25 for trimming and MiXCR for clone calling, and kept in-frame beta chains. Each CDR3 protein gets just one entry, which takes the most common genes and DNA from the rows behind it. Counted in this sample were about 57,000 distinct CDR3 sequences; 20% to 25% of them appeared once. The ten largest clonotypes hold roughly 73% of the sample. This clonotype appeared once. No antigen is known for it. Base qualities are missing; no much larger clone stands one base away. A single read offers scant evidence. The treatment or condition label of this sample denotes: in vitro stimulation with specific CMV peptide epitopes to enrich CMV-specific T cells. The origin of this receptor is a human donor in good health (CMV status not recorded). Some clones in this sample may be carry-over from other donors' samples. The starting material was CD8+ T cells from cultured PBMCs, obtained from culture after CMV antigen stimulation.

CDR3 sequence: CASSQVPGAGLFF. The nucleotide sequence is TGCGCCAGCAGCCAAGTACCCGGGGCAGGACTGTTTTTT. The chain is encoded by TRBV4-3 joined to TRBJ1-4; TRBD1 could be the D gene, as 5 bases match. From the cysteine up to the phenylalanine, the CDR3 has a length of 13 residues. The only DNA kept is the CDR3, 39 bases in frame from the first base. Based on the germline V gene, the CDR1 and CDR2 sequences are LGHNA and YSLEER. Trimming costs V 1 base and J 13 bases, and their ends lie 13 bases apart.